The following is a T cell receptor beta chain sequence with its context. Its target is unknown. CDR3 length equals 16 residues. In germline, CDR1 is SGHDT, CDR2 YYEEEE. With 3 bases clipped from V and 0 bases from J, the junction kept 5 bases outside the gene matches. The data were obtained in a study of chemoradiotherapy in HPV16-positive cancers. Study findings and constraints: Functional assays defining HPV-specific T cells used only two HPV16-positive patients.

Assay: immunoSEQ multiplex PCR; the TCRdb copy retains only in-frame clones and omits some. Among 3,000 to 5,000 clones, roughly 80% were seen once, and the ten largest hold around 17%. This clonotype originated in a human donor with HPV-associated anogenital cancer. The chain carries TRBV5-6 and TRBJ2-3; 9 bases align to TRBD2. Sampling was done from a patient who underwent chemoradiotherapy. CDR3 loop: CASSSGLARSTDTQYF. The CDR3 DNA reads TGTGCCAGCAGCTCCGGACTAGCGAGGAGCACAGATACGCAGTATTTT.